One sample yielded the 11 T cell receptor beta chains listed below, sequenced in a study of a mutant IDH1 vaccine in newly diagnosed glioma. No antigens are known for them. Clones were read by immunoSEQ multiplex PCR, and TCRdb kept only the in-frame ones, dropping some. The table shows 35,000 to 50,000 clones, with around 83% occurring only once. The time point: week 35, safety follow-up. Each vaccine dose was 300 ug of mutant IDH1 20-mer peptide, with topical imiquimod. The sequencing used PBMCs, collected from a glioma patient whose treatment included an IDH1 peptide vaccine. The receptors here all came from a woman between 45 and 65 years old with glioma.

This clone is a singleton in its sample. The chain is built from TRBV5-1 and TRBJ2-3; 7 bases line up with TRBD1. CDR1 and CDR2 (germline): SGHRS, YFSETQ. V dropped 1 base and J dropped 9; count of bases not matched to a gene: 5. The CDR3 is 13 residues long. CDR3 DNA: TGCGCCAGCAGCTTGACGACAGGGAAAACGCAGTATTTT. Its translation: CASSLTTGKTQYF.

The rearrangement joins TRBV18 to TRBJ2-2; 10 bases are a match to TRBD1. The CDR3 sequence is 17 residues long. Germline values: CDR1 KGHSH, CDR2 LQKENI. With V trimmed by 3 bases and J by 4 bases, 8 bases remained unmatched. CDR3 nucleotides: TGTGCCAGCTCACCGCGAGCGGGACAGGGGAGCACCGGGGAGCTGTTTTTT. Translating gives CASSPRAGQGSTGELFF.

The genes are TRBV11-2 and TRBJ1-3; no clear D gene. Germline values: CDR1 SGHAT, CDR2 FQNNGV. The CDR3 is made up of 15 amino acids. Trimming shortened V by 5 bases and J by 0 bases, and 11 bases separated the two germline ends. In DNA form, the CDR3 reads TGTGCCAGCAGCCCCGGACGCTTCTCTGGAAACACCATATATTTT. This translates into CASSPGRFSGNTIYF. Variable domain in full (rest from reference TRBV11-2 and TRBJ1-3): EAGVAQSPRYKIIEKRQSVAFWCNPISGHATLYWYQQILGQGPKLLIQFQNNGVVDDSQLPKDRFSAERLKGVDSTLKIQPAKLEDSAVYLCASSPGRFSGNTIYFGEGSWLTVV.

This sequence joins TRBV4-1 and TRBJ1-6; D gene unclear. The CDR3 length is 14 residues. V dropped 1 base and J dropped 6 bases, with 7 bases sitting between them. CDR1 and CDR2 (germline): MGHRA, YSYEKL. As DNA, the CDR3 is TGCGCCAGCAGCCAAGTACAGTTTAATTCACCCCTCCACTTT. Translation gives CASSQVQFNSPLHF.

This clone was detected only once. This chain uses TRBV5-1 with TRBJ2-1; a weak D match, TRBD1 (6 bases). Between the trimmed V and J ends, which lost 0 bases and 2 bases, there was a span of 9 bases. CDR3 size: 15 residues. Looked up from germline, CDR1 is SGHRS and CDR2 is YFSETQ. CDR3 nucleotides: TGCGCCAGCAGCTTGGCGGACAGCCCCTACAATGAGCAGTTCTTC. The encoded protein is CASSLADSPYNEQFF.

The rearrangement links TRBV5-5 to TRBJ1-1; D possibly corresponds to TRBD1 (6 bases). V shed 0 bases and J shed 6 bases, with 18 bases lying between them. Germline V lookup: CDR1 SGHKS, CDR2 YYEKEE (reference sequence). The CDR3 is made up of 16 amino acids. CDR3 sequence (DNA): TGTGCCAGCAGCTTGGTCCCTGTACAGGGAGGGGCTGAAGCTTTCTTT. Protein product: CASSLVPVQGGAEAFF.

V is TRBV30 and J is TRBJ2-1, with TRBD2 matching over 10 bases. Germline CDR1 reads GTSNPN; CDR2 reads SVGIG (reference sequence). CDR3 length: 17 amino acids. With 4 bases clipped from V and 0 bases from J, the junction kept 9 bases outside the gene matches. CDR3: CAWKRLAGAYSYNEQFF. The CDR3 coding sequence is TGTGCCTGGAAGCGGCTAGCGGGGGCCTACTCCTACAATGAGCAGTTCTTC. Drawing the rest from reference TRBV30 and TRBJ2-1, the complete variable domain is SQTIHQWPATLVQPVGSPLSLECTVEGTSNPNLYWYRQAAGRGLQLLFYSVGIGQISSEVPQNLSASRPQDRQFILSSKKLLLSDSGFYLCAWKRLAGAYSYNEQFFGPGTRLTVL.

This clone was seen once. This rearrangement joins TRBV25-1 to TRBJ1-3; unclear D gene. V lost 2 bases, J lost 4 bases, and 15 bases lay in between. Germline CDR1 reads MGHDK; CDR2 reads SYGVNS. This CDR3 is built from 16 residues. The DNA of the CDR3 is TGTGCCAGCAGTGAACCGACACTCCTATTGGGAAACACCATATATTTT. This sequence encodes CASSEPTLLLGNTIYF.

This clone showed up just once. The chain recombines TRBV27 with TRBJ1-2; D uncertain. The CDR3 is made up of 13 amino acids. Germline loops: CDR1 MNHEY, CDR2 SMNVEV (reference sequence). The V end lost 3 bases, the J end lost 6 bases, and 11 bases lay between the germline ends. CDR3 DNA sequence: TGTGCCAGCAGTTTTTCGCCCGGAAATGGCTACACCTTC. This sequence encodes CASSFSPGNGYTF.

This chain's CDR3 is CASSPPTGLYEQYF. CDR3 DNA: TGTGCCAGCAGCCCTCCGACGGGCCTCTACGAGCAGTACTTC. This chain connects TRBV7-2 to TRBJ2-7; D is unclear. This CDR3 is built from 14 residues. The germline V gene encodes CDR1 SGHTA and CDR2 FQGNSA. Trimming pared 5 bases from V and 3 bases from J, leaving 14 bases between.

V is TRBV9 and J is TRBJ2-1, with 9 nucleotides matching TRBD2. Germline loops: CDR1 SGDLS, CDR2 YYNGEE. V gave up 3 bases and J gave up 14 bases; unmatched junction bases: 15. The CDR3 covers 15 residues. The CDR3 is CASSATGGGGISKFF. The DNA for the CDR3 is TGTGCCAGCAGCGCCACCGGCGGGGGGGGAATTTCAAAGTTCTTC.